These T cell receptor beta chains were read from a single sample in a study of PD-1 blockade in mismatch repair-deficient tumors. Clones were read by immunoSEQ multiplex PCR, and TCRdb kept only the in-frame ones, dropping some. The sample records 100,000 or so clones, approximately 80% being singletons. This specimen was peripheral blood, taken roughly eight months after starting pembrolizumab. These receptors all come from an adult with mismatch repair-deficient cancer. The CDR3 runs from the conserved cysteine through the conserved F or W. Each record gives: CDR3 length, clone size, D gene, J gene, V gene, CDR3 DNA, CDR3 protein. The D gene is left open where the match is weak. Expanded clones are given a class, and other clones once, few, many or no size at all.

15 . TRBD2 TRBJ2-3 TRBV2 TGTGCCAGCAGATTCCAAGCGGGGAATGCAGATACGCAGTATTTT CASRFQAGNADTQYF
16 . TRBD2 TRBJ2-3 TRBV12-5 TGTGCTAGTGGTTCCTCGACTAGCCCGGGTACAGATACGCAGTATTTT CASGSSTSPGTDTQYF
16 . . TRBJ2-7 TRBV4-1 TGCGCCAGCAGCCAAGTAGAGCGAGTAAACTCCTACGAGCAGTACTTC CASSQVERVNSYEQYF
18 . . TRBJ1-1 TRBV10-3 TGTGCCATCAGTGAGTCGAAAGTACAGGGCCGCGGGTTCACTGAAGCTTTCTTT CAISESKVQGRGFTEAFF
12 . TRBD2 TRBJ2-1 TRBV5-1 TGCGCCAGCGGATATACCGGGACTAGCGTCTTCTTC CASGYTGTSVFF
16 . . TRBJ2-4 TRBV10-3 TGTGCCATCAGTGATGGTAGGTACGGATCTCGAGACATTCAGTACTTC CAISDGRYGSRDIQYF
12 few . TRBJ2-7 TRBV25-1 TGTGCCAGCAGTGAATTAGGGAACGAGCAGTACTTC CASSELGNEQYF
13 few . TRBJ1-2 TRBV6-1 TGTGCCAGCAGTATTGACAAGGAGAATGGCTACACCTTC CASSIDKENGYTF
16 . . TRBJ2-2 TRBV15 TGTGCCACCAGCAGAGATGGGGTCAGCGGCACCGGGGAGCTGTTTTTT CATSRDGVSGTGELFF
14 . . TRBJ1-2 TRBV9 TGTGCCAGCAGCGTAGCAGGGGATGGCTATGGCTACACCTTC CASSVAGDGYGYTF
14 . . TRBJ2-7 TRBV4-1 TGCGCCAGCAGCCAAGCTTGGAGGGGGTACGAGCAGTACTTC CASSQAWRGYEQYF
15 . . TRBJ2-1 TRBV11-2 TGTGCCAGCAGCTTTAGTGGGAGTTGGTACAATGAGCAGTTCTTC CASSFSGSWYNEQFF
16 . . TRBJ1-2 TRBV30 TGTGCCTGGAGTGCGCCGGGACGGCGATACTATTATGGCTACACCTTC CAWSAPGRRYYYGYTF
14 . TRBD1 TRBJ1-5 TRBV5-6 TGTGCCAGCAGCGGGACAGGGGAAAATCAGCCCCAGCATTTT CASSGTGENQPQHF
13 . . TRBJ2-1 TRBV9 TGTGCCAGCAGCGTAGACTCCTACAATGAGCAGTTCTTC CASSVDSYNEQFF
14 few . TRBJ1-1 TRBV7-2 TGTGCCAGCAGCTTAGCGCGTGGGGACACTGAAGCTTTCTTT CASSLARGDTEAFF
13 . . TRBJ1-1 TRBV7-7 TGTGCTAGCAGCTTAAACAGGAACACTGAAGCTTTCTTT CASSLNRNTEAFF
14 . . TRBJ1-4 TRBV11-2 TGTGCCAGCAGCTTAGACGTGGGGTATGAAAAACTGTTTTTT CASSLDVGYEKLFF
15 . . TRBJ2-5 TRBV11-1 TGTGCCAGCAGGTTCGCCCCAGCGGCCAGCGGGACCCAGTACTTC CASRFAPAASGTQYF
15 . TRBD2 TRBJ2-1 TRBV5-1 TGCGCCAGCAGCGAACTAGCGGGAGGTAACAATGAGCAGTTCTTC CASSELAGGNNEQFF
18 once TRBD1 TRBJ2-3 TRBV9 TGTGCCAGCAGCCCCCTTCTTACTCGTGGACAGGGCCCTGATACGCAGTATTTT CASSPLLTRGQGPDTQYF
16 . TRBD1 TRBJ2-5 TRBV2 TGTGCCAGCAGATGGGTGACGGGACAGGGGGAGGAGACCCAGTACTTC CASRWVTGQGEETQYF
15 . . TRBJ1-2 TRBV19 TGTGCCAGTAGTATTTATTTCGAGTTGGGCTATGGCTACACCTTC CASSIYFELGYGYTF
15 . . TRBJ2-3 TRBV6-1 TGTGCCAGCAGTGAAGGATCTCCGAGCACAGATACGCAGTATTTT CASSEGSPSTDTQYF
16 . TRBD2 TRBJ2-1 TRBV7-3 TGTGCCAGCAGCTTAACTAGCGGGAGGAGCGCATATGAGCAGTTCTTC CASSLTSGRSAYEQFF
13 once . TRBJ2-5 TRBV7-9 TGTGCCAGCAGCTTAGCGGTTACGGAGACCCAGTACTTC CASSLAVTETQYF
14 few TRBD2 TRBJ2-3 TRBV5-5 TGTGCCAGCAGCTCGGGAGGAAACACAGATACGCAGTATTTT CASSSGGNTDTQYF
14 . . TRBJ1-4 TRBV11-3 TGTGCCAGCAATACCCCTCTCGAGGGTGAAAAACTGTTTTTT CASNTPLEGEKLFF